The rows below give T cell receptor beta chains drawn from one sample of a study of shared clonotypes between healthy human individuals. Sequencing used immunoSEQ multiplex PCR; TCRdb keeps in-frame clones, though not all of them. The table includes about 2 million clones, about 95% detected once. Input material: naive CD8+ T cells sorted from blood. These receptors all come from a man between 18 and 29 years old in good health. The CDR3 runs from the conserved cysteine through the conserved F or W. D genes are given only for firm matches. A clone size is listed for some rows: how often the clone was seen (once, few, many), or a class if it is expanded.

abundance	d_gene	v_gene	j_gene	CDR3nt	CDR3aa
.	TRBD1	TRBV15	TRBJ1-2	TGTGCCACCAGCTTCGCCGGGACAGGAGAACTTGGCTACACCTTC	CATSFAGTGELGYTF
.	.	TRBV5-6	TRBJ1-2	TGTGCCAGCAGCTTGGCGGCAGGGAGCGGCTACACCTTC	CASSLAAGSGYTF
.	.	TRBV7-9	TRBJ2-7	TGTGCCAGCAGTCCGTACCCTACGGCGACGGGATCCTACGAGCAGTACTTC	CASSPYPTATGSYEQYF
.	.	TRBV9	TRBJ1-4	TGTGCCAGCAGCGTAGCCGGCCAGGGGAGGGAAAAACTGTTTTTT	CASSVAGQGREKLFF
.	.	TRBV5-1	TRBJ2-7	TGCGCCAGCAGCTCCCTCGACTCGTTTTCCCTTGCCGAGCAGTACTTC	CASSSLDSFSLAEQYF
.	TRBD1	TRBV19	TRBJ2-7	TGTGCCAGTAGTACAACAGGGGATAAGATCGAGCAGTACTTC	CASSTTGDKIEQYF
.	.	TRBV4-1	TRBJ2-5	TGCGCCAGCAGCCGCCTAGCTCTCCAAGAGACCCAGTACTTC	CASSRLALQETQYF
.	TRBD2	TRBV7-9	TRBJ2-3	TGTGCCAGCAGCCTGATACGGACTAGTGACATCGCAGATACGCAGTATTTT	CASSLIRTSDIADTQYF
.	.	TRBV29-1	TRBJ2-1	TGCAGCGTGGAGGGTTCGACCTACAATGAGCAGTTCTTC	CSVEGSTYNEQFF
.	.	TRBV18	TRBJ1-3	TGTGCCAGCTCACCACCTACAACCGGGACGGTAAACACCATATATTTT	CASSPPTTGTVNTIYF
once	.	TRBV5-1	TRBJ2-7	TGCGCCAGCAGCAGCGGGACAGACGGATACGAGCAGTACTTC	CASSSGTDGYEQYF
.	TRBD1	TRBV9	TRBJ1-5	TGTGCCAGCAGCGTAGATGGGCAGGGGGTCCAGCCCCAGCATTTT	CASSVDGQGVQPQHF
.	TRBD2	TRBV5-6	TRBJ2-1	TGTGCCAGCAGCTTAGGACTAGCGCGGTGGGATGAGCAGTTCTTC	CASSLGLARWDEQFF
.	.	TRBV27	TRBJ1-6	TGTGCCAGCAGTTCAGGGGCTCTTCTCCACTTT	CASSSGALLHF
.	.	TRBV10-1	TRBJ1-2	TGCGCCAGCAGTGAACGGAGGGTTATTGGCTACACCTTC	CASSERRVIGYTF
.	.	TRBV12-5	TRBJ1-2	TGTGCTAGTGGTTTGACCGGGACGGGATATGGCTACACCTTC	CASGLTGTGYGYTF
.	TRBD2	TRBV5-6	TRBJ2-3	TGTGCCAGCAGCTCAACTAGCGTGACAGATACGCAGTATTTT	CASSSTSVTDTQYF
.	.	TRBV7-9	TRBJ2-3	TGTGCCAGCAGCCCCCCCCGGTCGGACACAGATACGCAGTATTTT	CASSPPRSDTDTQYF